This TCR beta chain was sequenced in a study of blood T cell repertoires in COVID-19. The overall study: Spain, Italy and the United States supplied samples that represented acute and convalescent COVID-19. Sample material is recorded as cDNA or gDNA derived from T cells, B-cell-depleted T cells, or PBMCs.

Authors' analysis steps: By means of reference gene primer amplification, nucleated cell counts were estimated. Using immunoSEQ multiplex PCR, the repertoire was profiled, and TCRdb retains in-frame clones only, with some absent. V and J calls plus clone size are reproduced from that table; the DNA served to infer D and trimming. The data hold tens of thousands of clones, with about 87% observed a single time. The junction had 5 bases not matched to a gene; V was cut back by 4 bases and J by 4 bases. Germline values: CDR1 KGHSH, CDR2 LQKENI. The CDR3 totals 14 residues. This clone was detected once. The clonotype originates from a human donor in a cohort sampled during active COVID-19. The gene calls are TRBV18 and TRBJ1-1, with 8 bases lining up with TRBD1. Sequenced material: peripheral blood. CDR3 bases: TGTGCCAGCTCACAAGCGACAGGGGTCACTGAAGCTTTCTTT. It encodes CASSQATGVTEAFF.